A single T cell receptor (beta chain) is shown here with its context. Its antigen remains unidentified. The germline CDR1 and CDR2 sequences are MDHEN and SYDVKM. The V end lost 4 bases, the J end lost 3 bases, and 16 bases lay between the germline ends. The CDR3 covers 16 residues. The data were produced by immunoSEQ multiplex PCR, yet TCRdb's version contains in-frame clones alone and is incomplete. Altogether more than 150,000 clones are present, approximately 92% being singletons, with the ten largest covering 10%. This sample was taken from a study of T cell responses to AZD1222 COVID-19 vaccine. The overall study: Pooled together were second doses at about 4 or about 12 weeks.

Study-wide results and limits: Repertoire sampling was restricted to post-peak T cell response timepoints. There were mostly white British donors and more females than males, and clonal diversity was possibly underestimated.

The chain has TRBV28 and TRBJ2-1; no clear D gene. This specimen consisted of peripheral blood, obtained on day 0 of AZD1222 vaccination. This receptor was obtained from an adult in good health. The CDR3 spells CASSSPGRSLYNEQFF. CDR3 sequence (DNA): TGTGCCAGCAGTTCTCCAGGCAGATCCCTCTACAATGAGCAGTTCTTC.